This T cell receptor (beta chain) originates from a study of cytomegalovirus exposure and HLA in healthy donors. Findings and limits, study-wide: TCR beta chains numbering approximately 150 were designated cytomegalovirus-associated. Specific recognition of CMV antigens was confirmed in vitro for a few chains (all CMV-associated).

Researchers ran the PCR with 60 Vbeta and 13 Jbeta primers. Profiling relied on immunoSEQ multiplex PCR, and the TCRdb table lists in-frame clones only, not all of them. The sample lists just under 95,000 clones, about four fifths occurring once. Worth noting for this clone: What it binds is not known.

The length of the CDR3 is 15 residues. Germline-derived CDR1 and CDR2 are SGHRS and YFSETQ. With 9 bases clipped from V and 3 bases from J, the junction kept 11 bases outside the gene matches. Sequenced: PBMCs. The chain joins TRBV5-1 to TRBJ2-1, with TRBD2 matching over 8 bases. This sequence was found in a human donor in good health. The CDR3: CATTPGGGRYNEQFF. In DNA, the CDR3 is TGCGCCACCACCCCCGGGGGGGGGCGCTACAATGAGCAGTTCTTC.